The next 5 T cell receptor beta chains were all read from a single sample in a study of blood T cell repertoires in COVID-19. TCRdb keeps only in-frame clones here, not all; method: immunoSEQ multiplex PCR. Of roughly 100,000 clones detected, around 89% appear once; the ten largest clones hold 3.5%. The sample comprised peripheral blood. The receptors shown here come from a woman aged 60-75 years with acute or convalescent COVID-19.

This chain joins TRBV7-8 and TRBJ2-4, with TRBD1 matching over 8 bases. The germline gives CDR1 SGHVS, CDR2 FQNEAQ. The trim removed 4 bases at V and 6 bases at J, leaving 2 bases unmatched. The CDR3 extends over 13 amino acids. CDR3 sequence: CASSSDRGNIQYF. Here the CDR3 DNA reads TGTGCCAGCAGCTCCGACAGGGGAAACATTCAGTACTTC.

This chain joins TRBV7-9 and TRBJ1-2; D gene uncertain. Germline lookup yields CDR1 SEHNR and CDR2 FQNEAQ (reference sequence). V was cut by 0 bases and J by 5 bases, with 7 bases left in between. This CDR3 has 13 residues. The CDR3 bases are TGTGCCAGCAGCTTAGCTGGGGAGTATGGCTACACCTTC. Encoded protein: CASSLAGEYGYTF.

The genes are TRBV3-1 (or the pseudogene TRBV3-2) and TRBJ1-5, with D perhaps matching TRBD1 (5 bases). The CDR3 is 14 residues long. CDR1 and CDR2 (germline): LGHDT, YNNKEL (reference sequence). Trimming removed 10 bases at V and 2 bases at J, with 15 bases between. CDR3 nucleotide sequence: TGTGCCACAGGTAACTCGGGGGGCAATCAGCCCCAGCATTTT. Its protein product is CATGNSGGNQPQHF.

The chain carries TRBV24-1 and TRBJ1-1; tentative D call: TRBD1 (5 bases). The CDR3 loop spans 12 amino acids. Trimming removed 8 bases at V and 1 base at J, with 7 bases between. Germline-derived CDR1 and CDR2 are KGHDR and SFDVKD. CDR3 sequence: CATKGWNTEAFF. The CDR3 nucleotides are TGTGCCACCAAGGGGTGGAACACTGAAGCTTTCTTT.

CDR3 protein: CASSGLAGVETQYF. The CDR3 nucleotides are TGTGCCAGCAGCGGACTAGCGGGAGTAGAGACCCAGTACTTC. The chain couples TRBV6-5 to TRBJ2-5, with 13 bases aligning to TRBD2. Per the germline V gene, CDR1 is MNHEY and CDR2 is SVGAGI. The J segment lost 4 bases and the V segment lost 6 bases, leaving 2 bases of the junction unmatched. This CDR3 has 14 residues.